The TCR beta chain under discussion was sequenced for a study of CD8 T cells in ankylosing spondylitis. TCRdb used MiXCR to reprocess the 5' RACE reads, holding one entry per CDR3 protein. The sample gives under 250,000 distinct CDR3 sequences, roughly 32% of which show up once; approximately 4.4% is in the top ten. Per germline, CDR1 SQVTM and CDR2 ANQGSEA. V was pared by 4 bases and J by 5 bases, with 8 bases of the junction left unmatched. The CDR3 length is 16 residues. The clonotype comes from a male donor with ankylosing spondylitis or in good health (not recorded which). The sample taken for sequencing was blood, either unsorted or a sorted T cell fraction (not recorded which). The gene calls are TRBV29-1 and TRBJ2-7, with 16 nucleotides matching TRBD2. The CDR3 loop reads CSVVGTSGGAFHEQYF. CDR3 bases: TGCAGCGTTGTTGGGACTAGCGGGGGGGCCTTCCACGAGCAGTACTTC.